This T cell receptor beta chain appears in the sequencing data of a study of Ad26.COV2.S vaccination and SARS-CoV-2 variants. Study details: Enrollment placed the donor in the COV1001 Ad26.COV2.S trial arm.

V was pared by 4 bases and J by 0 bases, with 5 bases of the junction left unmatched. The length of the CDR3 is 15 residues. The germline V gene has CDR1 GTSNPN and CDR2 SVGIG (reference sequence). Indicated treatment: some 20 received Ad26.COV2.S at low or high dose, single or two shots; several received placebo; per-sample allocation not given. Sampling was done on day 63 after the first vaccine or placebo injection. TCRdb's table, derived via immunoSEQ multiplex PCR, lists solely in-frame clones and lacks some. The repertoire holds hundreds of thousands of clones, around 89% seen once, with around 1.4% in the top ten.

J is TRBJ2-1 and V is TRBV30; TRBD2 aligns across 8 bases. This receptor was taken from a person between 18 and 65 years old who received the Ad26.COV2.S COVID-19 vaccine or a placebo. The specimen was peripheral blood, collected in a trial of Ad26.COV2.S vaccine versus placebo. The CDR3 DNA sequence: TGTGCCTGGACCTTTAGCGGGAACTCCTACAATGAGCAGTTCTTC. It translates to CAWTFSGNSYNEQFF.